These 29 T cell receptor beta chains were all obtained from the same sample, sequenced in a study of cytomegalovirus exposure and HLA in healthy donors. Researchers ran the PCR with 60 Vbeta and 13 Jbeta primers. Measured with immunoSEQ multiplex PCR; TCRdb has only the in-frame clones, and not every one. The data contain about 130,000 clones, roughly 80% of them singletons. Sequencing used PBMCs. Receptors originate from a young man in good health and CMV-seronegative.

V gene TRBV9 combines with J gene TRBJ1-2; 9 nucleotides match TRBD1. V lost 4 bases, J lost 8 bases, and 12 bases stayed unmatched. This CDR3 contains 15 residues. CDR1 is SGDLS, CDR2 YYNGEE, per germline. The CDR3 region is CASSTRRDREGGYTF. Here the CDR3 DNA reads TGTGCCAGCAGCACCCGCCGGGACAGGGAAGGGGGCTACACCTTC.

V is TRBV6-6 and J is TRBJ1-5; no clear D. The CDR3 spans 15 residues. CDR1 and CDR2 (germline): MNHNY, SVGAGI (reference sequence). Trimming stripped 2 bases from V and 1 base from J, with 9 bases between. CDR3 sequence (DNA): TGTGCCAGCAGTTACGGAGGGCAGAGCAATCAGCCCCAGCATTTT. It translates to CASSYGGQSNQPQHF.

This chain connects TRBV11-2 to TRBJ2-5; D gene uncertain. This CDR3 has 14 amino acids. Trimming took 0 bases from V and 5 from J, leaving 10 bases between them. CDR1 is SGHAT and CDR2 is FQNNGV in the germline V gene. The CDR3 is CASSLEGSWETQYF. CDR3 nucleotide sequence: TGTGCCAGCAGCTTAGAGGGTAGCTGGGAGACCCAGTACTTC.

V gene TRBV28 combines with J gene TRBJ1-4, with 10 bases matching TRBD1. This CDR3 is built from 16 residues. J was trimmed by 8 bases and V by 5 bases; bases with no gene match: 11. Germline assignment: CDR1 MDHEN and CDR2 SYDVKM. This CDR3 reads CASSAKIGQGGEKLFF. The CDR3 coding sequence is TGTGCCAGCAGTGCCAAAATCGGACAGGGGGGAGAAAAACTGTTTTTT.

The V call is TRBV10-1, the J call TRBJ1-5; D perhaps matches TRBD1 (6 bases). The length of the CDR3 is 13 residues. V was pared by 2 bases and J by 7 bases, with 9 bases between. Germline values: CDR1 WNHNN, CDR2 SYGVQD (reference sequence). CDR3 sequence (DNA): TGCGCCAGCAGTGAGGCAGGGGAACAGCCCCAGCATTTT. Its translation: CASSEAGEQPQHF.

V is TRBV10-2 and J is TRBJ2-7; TRBD2 matches at 14 bases. The CDR3 has 13 residues. J gave up 9 bases and V 7 bases, and 5 bases lay outside the gene matches. Germline loops: CDR1 WSHSY, CDR2 SAAADI. CDR3 loop: CASTGLAGGRQYF. In DNA form, the CDR3 reads TGCGCCAGCACCGGACTAGCGGGAGGAAGGCAGTACTTC.

This sequence joins TRBV30 and TRBJ2-7; TRBD1 is a possible D gene (5 bases). V dropped 8 bases and J dropped 3 bases, with 23 bases sitting between them. The CDR3 spans 15 residues. Germline lookup yields CDR1 GTSNPN and CDR2 SVGIG (reference sequence). The CDR3 sequence: CAPLVLKGRRYEQYF. For the CDR3, the DNA is TGTGCCCCCCTCGTTCTAAAGGGGCGGCGCTACGAGCAGTACTTC.

This clone was observed once. V is TRBV13 and J is TRBJ2-5; the match to TRBD2 covers 9 bases. The CDR3 has 17 residues. Germline trimming cut 2 bases from V and 2 bases from J; bases unmatched to any gene: 9. Germline CDR1 is PRHDT and CDR2 is FYEKMQ (reference sequence). CDR3 protein: CASSLPVIAGVQETQYF. The CDR3, as DNA: TGTGCCAGCAGCTTACCGGTTATAGCGGGAGTGCAAGAGACCCAGTACTTC.

The V call is TRBV6-5, the J call TRBJ2-7, with D possibly TRBD1 on 5 matching bases. The CDR3 loop spans 13 amino acids. V lost 4 bases to trimming and J lost 7 bases, with 14 bases between them. Germline CDR1 reads MNHEY; CDR2 reads SVGAGI. The CDR3 region is CASSSGLPREQYF. Here the CDR3 DNA reads TGTGCCAGCAGTTCAGGGTTGCCCAGGGAGCAGTACTTC.

The CDR3 nucleotides are TGTGCCAGCAGTGGTAGTAGCGGGAGAGCCCCCCAGTTCTTC. Amino acids: CASSGSSGRAPQFF. The chain combines TRBV6-1 with TRBJ2-1; 9 bases align to TRBD2. This CDR3 has 14 residues. CDR1 is MNHNS and CDR2 is SASEGT in the germline V gene. The trim removed 4 bases at V and 13 bases at J, leaving 11 bases unmatched.

The chain is built from TRBV20-1 and TRBJ2-1; D possibly corresponds to TRBD2 (5 bases). CDR1 is DFQATT and CDR2 is SNEGSKA in the germline V gene (reference sequence). The CDR3 loop spans 10 amino acids. The V and J ends lost 6 bases and 7 bases respectively, with 7 bases between them. CDR3 sequence: CSARRNEQFF. CDR3 DNA: TGCAGTGCCCGGAGGAATGAGCAGTTCTTC.

The chain joins TRBV27 to TRBJ1-1; D unclear. CDR3 length: 14 residues. V lost 2 bases to trimming and J lost 0 bases, with 7 bases between them. The germline CDR1 and CDR2 sequences are MNHEY and SMNVEV (reference sequence). CDR3 protein: CASSLHSVNTEAFF. The CDR3 region has the DNA TGTGCCAGCAGTTTACACTCGGTGAACACTGAAGCTTTCTTT.

The chain joins TRBV19 to TRBJ2-7, with 11 bases matching TRBD2. The ends lost 3 bases at V and 3 bases at J; junction bases unmatched: 4. CDR1 LNHDA and CDR2 SQIVND come from the germline V gene (reference sequence). The CDR3 length is 15 residues. CDR3 in amino acids: CASSIEGLADYEQYF. For the CDR3, the DNA is TGTGCCAGTAGTATTGAGGGACTAGCGGACTACGAGCAGTACTTC.

The chain joins TRBV6-5 to TRBJ2-2, with TRBD2 identical over 8 bases. V gave up 3 bases and J gave up 7 bases; unmatched junction bases: 1. Germline loops: CDR1 MNHEY, CDR2 SVGAGI. CDR3 length: 13 residues. The CDR3 spells CASSYGTSGELFF. CDR3 coding DNA: TGTGCCAGCAGTTATGGGACTAGCGGGGAGCTGTTTTTT.

This clone was observed a few times. The gene calls are TRBV5-1 and TRBJ2-1; D perhaps matches TRBD2 (6 bases). V lost 1 base to trimming and J lost 7 bases, with 12 bases between them. Germline CDR1 reads SGHRS; CDR2 reads YFSETQ. There are 14 residues in the CDR3. DNA for the CDR3: TGCGCCAGCAGCTTGCCGGGAGAGGTGAATGAGCAGTTCTTC. This translates into CASSLPGEVNEQFF. Variable domain in full (rest from reference TRBV5-1 and TRBJ2-1): KAGVTQTPRYLIKTRGQQVTLSCSPISGHRSVSWYQQTPGQGLQFLFEYFSETQRNKGNFPGRFSGRQFSNSRSEMNVSTLELGDSALYLCASSLPGEVNEQFFGPGTRLTVL.

This clone showed up just a few times. The chain uses TRBV10-3 and TRBJ1-1; tentative D call: TRBD1 (5 bases). Germline V lookup: CDR1 ENHRY, CDR2 SYGVKD. Trimming removed 4 bases at V and 1 base at J, with 16 bases between. The CDR3 is 16 residues long. CDR3 region: CAISGGSGGRNTEAFF. CDR3 sequence (DNA): TGTGCCATCAGTGGAGGGTCGGGGGGAAGGAACACTGAAGCTTTCTTT.

The chain recombines TRBV27 with TRBJ2-7; the match to TRBD1 covers 7 bases. The CDR3 is 13 residues long. Germline V lookup: CDR1 MNHEY, CDR2 SMNVEV (reference sequence). V was clipped by 7 bases and J by 7 bases; unmatched bases: 10. The CDR3 loop is CASTLAGGGEQYF. The DNA of the CDR3 is TGTGCCAGCACCCTCGCAGGGGGTGGAGAGCAGTACTTC.

This chain connects TRBV18 to TRBJ2-5; perhaps TRBD1 as D (7 bases). CDR3 length equals 13 residues. V was clipped by 3 bases and J by 4 bases, with 9 bases between them. The germline V gene encodes CDR1 KGHSH and CDR2 LQKENI. CDR3 bases: TGTGCCAGCTCACCCCAGGGGGGAGAGACCCAGTACTTC. This gives the protein CASSPQGGETQYF.

The V and J genes are TRBV27 and TRBJ2-1; tentatively, D is TRBD2 (5 bases). The V end lost 0 bases, the J end lost 4 bases, and 19 bases lay between the germline ends. The CDR3 runs to 18 residues. CDR1 MNHEY and CDR2 SMNVEV come from the germline V gene (reference sequence). CDR3 bases: TGTGCCAGCAGTTTATCACTAGGACTTAGCGTGGGGTACAATGAGCAGTTCTTC. Protein sequence: CASSLSLGLSVGYNEQFF.

The gene calls are TRBV28 and TRBJ1-1; TRBD1 aligns across 7 bases. V lost 2 bases to trimming and J lost 4 bases; unmatched junction nucleotides: 13. Germline V gene sequence: CDR1 MDHEN, CDR2 SYDVKM. The CDR3 has 17 amino acids. The CDR3 sequence is CASSLDPRAGGFTEAFF. The CDR3 DNA is TGTGCCAGCAGTTTAGACCCCAGGGCAGGGGGTTTCACTGAAGCTTTCTTT.

The gene calls are TRBV6-1 and TRBJ2-2, with a possible D match to TRBD2 (5 bases). Trimming took 6 bases from V and 8 from J, leaving 13 bases between them. The CDR3 spans 13 residues. The germline CDR1 and CDR2 sequences are MNHNS and SASEGT. CDR3 sequence: CASSSWRSGELFF. The CDR3 bases are TGTGCCAGCAGCTCCTGGAGGTCGGGGGAGCTGTTTTTT.

The V and J genes are TRBV28 and TRBJ1-1; 7 positions match TRBD1. After removal of 9 bases from V and 0 bases from J, the junction contained 10 bases not matched to a gene. Germline V gene sequence: CDR1 MDHEN, CDR2 SYDVKM. The CDR3 spans 15 residues. CDR3 DNA sequence: TGTGCCAGTAAGACAGGGCCCAACATGAACACTGAAGCTTTCTTT. Protein sequence: CASKTGPNMNTEAFF.

This clone has only one observation. This chain uses TRBV9 with TRBJ2-7; 8 bases are shared with TRBD2. This CDR3 has 14 residues. Germline trimming cut 4 bases from V and 4 bases from J; bases unmatched to any gene: 7. The germline V gene has CDR1 SGDLS and CDR2 YYNGEE. CDR3 in DNA: TGTGCCAGCAGCCCAAGGGTAGCGGGATACGAGCAGTACTTC. It yields the protein CASSPRVAGYEQYF.

This chain joins TRBV28 and TRBJ2-2, with D perhaps matching TRBD1 (5 bases). Germline loops: CDR1 MDHEN, CDR2 SYDVKM. The germline V and J ends were trimmed by 0 bases and 2 bases, with 7 bases remaining between them. The CDR3 has 15 residues. CDR3 sequence reads: CASSLWQGNTGELFF. The DNA of the CDR3 is TGTGCCAGCAGTTTATGGCAGGGAAACACCGGGGAGCTGTTTTTT.

The gene calls are TRBV5-6 and TRBJ2-7, with D possibly being TRBD1 (8 bases). The CDR3 loop spans 16 amino acids. Germline V CDR1 and CDR2: SGHDT, YYEEEE. The V end lost 5 bases, the J end lost 0 bases, and 18 bases lay between the germline ends. The CDR3 sequence: CASSFRQGRVSYEQYF. CDR3 nucleotide sequence: TGTGCCAGCAGTTTTAGACAGGGGAGGGTCTCCTACGAGCAGTACTTC.

The chain carries TRBV7-6 and TRBJ2-5; D not resolved. This CDR3 has 12 amino acids. V was clipped by 1 base and J by 5 bases, with 5 bases between them. Per germline, CDR1 SGHVS and CDR2 FNYEAQ. The CDR3 DNA is TGTGCCAGCAGCTTAGTGGAGGAGACCCAGTACTTC. It translates to CASSLVEETQYF.

There are a few counts of this clone. This sequence joins TRBV5-5 and TRBJ1-4, with 9 bases that match TRBD1. Germline V gene data show CDR1 as SGHKS and CDR2 as YYEKEE (reference sequence). There are 15 residues in the CDR3. V shed 2 bases and J 8 bases; nucleotides not matched to a gene: 7. CDR3 nucleotides: TGTGCCAGCAGCTTCCGGGACAGGGTCGGCGAAAAACTGTTTTTT. Its protein product is CASSFRDRVGEKLFF.

The chain is built from TRBV6-4 and TRBJ2-7; no reliable D call. Trimming left V 5 bases short and J 3 bases short, with 11 bases between. This CDR3 has 13 amino acids. CDR1 is MRHNA and CDR2 is SNTAGT in the germline V gene. The CDR3 reads CASSLTENYEQYF. In DNA form, the CDR3 reads TGTGCCAGCAGTCTCACAGAGAACTACGAGCAGTACTTC.

The genes are TRBV5-1 and TRBJ2-2, with TRBD2 identical over 8 bases. The germline gives CDR1 SGHRS, CDR2 YFSETQ. The CDR3 runs to 20 residues. Losses at the gene ends were 0 bases for V and 0 bases for J; bases not matched to a gene: 13. The CDR3 sequence is CASSLGWRAGALSNTGELFF. The CDR3 bases are TGCGCCAGCAGCTTGGGATGGCGAGCGGGAGCTCTATCGAACACCGGGGAGCTGTTTTTT.